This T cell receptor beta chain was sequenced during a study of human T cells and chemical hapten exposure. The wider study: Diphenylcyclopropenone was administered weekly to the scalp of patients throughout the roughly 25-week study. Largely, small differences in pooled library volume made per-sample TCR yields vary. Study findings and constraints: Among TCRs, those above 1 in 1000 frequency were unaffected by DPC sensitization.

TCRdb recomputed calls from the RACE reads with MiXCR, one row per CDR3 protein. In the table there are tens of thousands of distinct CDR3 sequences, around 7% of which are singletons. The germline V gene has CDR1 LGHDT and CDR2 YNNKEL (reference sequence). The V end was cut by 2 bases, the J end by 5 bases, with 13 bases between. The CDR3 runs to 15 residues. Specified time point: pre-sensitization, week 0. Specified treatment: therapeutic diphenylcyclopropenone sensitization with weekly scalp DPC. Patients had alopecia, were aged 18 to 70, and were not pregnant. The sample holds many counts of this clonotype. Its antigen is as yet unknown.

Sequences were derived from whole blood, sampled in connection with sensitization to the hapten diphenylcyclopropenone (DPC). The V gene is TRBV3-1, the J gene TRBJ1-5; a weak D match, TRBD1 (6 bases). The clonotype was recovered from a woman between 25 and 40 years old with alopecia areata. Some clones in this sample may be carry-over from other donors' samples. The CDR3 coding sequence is TGTGCCAGCAGCCAATACAGGGCGGCGGATCAGCCCCAGCATTTT. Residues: CASSQYRAADQPQHF.